This T cell receptor beta chain was obtained from a study of monozygotic twins with inflammatory bowel disease. The template switching step added UMIs that contained a 6-nucleotide sample barcode. From the 5' RACE reads, TCRdb lists one entry per CDR3 protein and no DNA. The table for this sample gives about 210,000 distinct CDR3 sequences. About this clonotype itself: Its antigen is undetermined.

Findings and caveats of the study: Relative clonotype sharing with others was diminished in IBD patients versus healthy twins, particularly with disease activity. Among the T cells, different subtypes could not be distinguished. IBD-affected twins scored below their healthy co-twins in TCRbeta diversity (inverse Simpson).

This CDR3 contains 14 residues. Looked up from germline, CDR1 is MNHNS and CDR2 is SASEGT. This clonotype originated in a human donor with ulcerative colitis or Crohn's disease, or a healthy co-twin of an affected twin (not recorded which). The source material was blood. The J gene is TRBJ2-1, the V gene TRBV6-1. The CDR3 sequence is CASSPHRPFNEQFF.